The entry below gives a single T cell receptor (beta chain) sequence along with its context. Its antigen is as yet unknown. Treatment given: 19 received Ad26.COV2.S at low or high dose, single or two shots; a few received placebo; per-sample allocation not given. Sampling took place 63 days after the first vaccine or placebo injection. In germline, CDR1 is MGHRA, CDR2 YSYEKL. V was clipped by 1 base and J by 0 bases, with 13 bases between them. The CDR3 totals 16 residues. These data come from a study of Ad26.COV2.S vaccination and SARS-CoV-2 variants. Overall study context: Dosing was one shot or two shots 56 days apart.

Assay used: immunoSEQ multiplex PCR; TCRdb lists only in-frame clones, some missing. The top ten clones hold around a tenth of a sample with some 250,000 clones, 85% to 90% of them seen once. Study-wide results and caveats: CD8+ and CD4+ T cells specific for spike reportedly responded with substantial breadth after vaccination.

The receptor comes from a person aged 18-65 years who received the Ad26.COV2.S COVID-19 vaccine or a placebo. The gene calls are TRBV4-1 and TRBJ2-7, with D tentatively TRBD2 (5 bases). The input for sequencing was peripheral blood, taken in a trial of Ad26.COV2.S vaccine versus placebo. CDR3: CASSQGWTGVSYEQYF. CDR3 DNA sequence: TGCGCCAGCAGCCAAGGTTGGACTGGTGTCTCCTACGAGCAGTACTTC.